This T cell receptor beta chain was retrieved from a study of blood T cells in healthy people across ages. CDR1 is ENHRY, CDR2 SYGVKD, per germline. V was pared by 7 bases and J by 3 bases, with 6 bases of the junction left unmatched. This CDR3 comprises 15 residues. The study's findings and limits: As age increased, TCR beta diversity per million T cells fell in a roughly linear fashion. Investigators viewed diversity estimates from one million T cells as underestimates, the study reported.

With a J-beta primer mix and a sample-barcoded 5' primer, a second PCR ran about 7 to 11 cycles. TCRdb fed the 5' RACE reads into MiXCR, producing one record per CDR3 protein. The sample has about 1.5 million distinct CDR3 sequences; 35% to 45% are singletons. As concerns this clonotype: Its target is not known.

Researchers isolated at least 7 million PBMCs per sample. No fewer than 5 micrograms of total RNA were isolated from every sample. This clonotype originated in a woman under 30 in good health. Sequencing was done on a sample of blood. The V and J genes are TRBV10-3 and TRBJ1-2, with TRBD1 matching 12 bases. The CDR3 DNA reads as TGTGCCATCACTAGGGGACAGGGGGCGGACTATGGCTACACCTTC. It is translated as CAITRGQGADYGYTF.